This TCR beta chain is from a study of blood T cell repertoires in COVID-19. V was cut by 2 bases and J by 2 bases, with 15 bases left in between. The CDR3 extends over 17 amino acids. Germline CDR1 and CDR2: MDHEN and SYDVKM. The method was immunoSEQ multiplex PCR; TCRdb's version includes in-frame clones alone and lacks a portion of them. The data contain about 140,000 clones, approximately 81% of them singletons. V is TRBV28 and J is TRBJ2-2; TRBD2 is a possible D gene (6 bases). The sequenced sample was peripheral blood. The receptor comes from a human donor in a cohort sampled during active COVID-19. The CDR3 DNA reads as TGTGCCAGCAGTTTAGGGGGGAGACGTCCAAACACCGGGGAGCTGTTTTTT. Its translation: CASSLGGRRPNTGELFF.